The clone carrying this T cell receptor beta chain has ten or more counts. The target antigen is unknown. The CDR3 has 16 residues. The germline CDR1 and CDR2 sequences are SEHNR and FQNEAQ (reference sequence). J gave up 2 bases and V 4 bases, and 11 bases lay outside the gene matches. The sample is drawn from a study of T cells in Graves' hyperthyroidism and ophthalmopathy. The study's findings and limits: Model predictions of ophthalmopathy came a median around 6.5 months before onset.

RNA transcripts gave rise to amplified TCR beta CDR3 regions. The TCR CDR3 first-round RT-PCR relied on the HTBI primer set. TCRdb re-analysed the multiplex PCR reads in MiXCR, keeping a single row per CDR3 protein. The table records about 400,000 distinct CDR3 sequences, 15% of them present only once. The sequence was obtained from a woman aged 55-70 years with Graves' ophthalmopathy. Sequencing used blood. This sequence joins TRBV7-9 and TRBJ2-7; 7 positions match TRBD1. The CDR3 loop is CASSSLTGARPYEQYF. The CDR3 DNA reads TGTGCCAGCAGCTCCCTCACAGGGGCGCGCCCCTACGAGCAGTACTTC.